These 4 T cell receptor beta chains came from one sample sequenced in a study of control samples from healthy donors and cancer patients. Sequencing used immunoSEQ multiplex PCR; TCRdb keeps in-frame clones, though not all of them. The sample holds approximately 130,000 clones, roughly 87% seen once. Sequencing was carried out using blood. All receptors derive from a man in his forties in good health.

The chain is built from TRBV7-8 and TRBJ2-1; 7 nucleotides line up with TRBD2. V shed 5 bases, J shed 9 bases, and the junction held 13 bases outside the gene matches. CDR1 and CDR2 from the germline V gene are SGHVS and FQNEAQ. CDR3 size: 15 residues. CDR3 DNA: TGTGCCAGCAGCCCGCCCGGACTAGATGGGGCTGAGCAGTTCTTC. This sequence encodes CASSPPGLDGAEQFF.

This clone has a handful of counts. This sample includes further DNA sequences coding for the same CDR3. This sequence joins TRBV15 and TRBJ2-1, with no clear D. CDR1 LNHNV and CDR2 YYDKDF come from the germline V gene (reference sequence). CDR3 size: 13 residues. Trimming removed 0 bases from V and 8 bases from J, with 8 bases in between. The CDR3 nucleotides read TGTGCCACCAGCAGAGATCCTAGGGATGAGCAGTTCTTC. This gives the protein CATSRDPRDEQFF.

This clone was picked up one time. The gene calls are TRBV5-4 and TRBJ2-7, with TRBD1 matching over 12 bases. Germline V gene data show CDR1 as SGHNT and CDR2 as YYREEE (reference sequence). This CDR3 comprises 15 residues. Losses at the gene ends were 2 bases for V and 6 bases for J; bases not matched to a gene: 6. DNA for the CDR3: TGTGCCAGCAGCTTCCAGGGACAGGGGGCTCTCGAGCAGTACTTC. Its translation is CASSFQGQGALEQYF.

The rearrangement uses TRBV18 and TRBJ1-2; tentative D call: TRBD1 (5 bases). Germline V lookup: CDR1 KGHSH, CDR2 LQKENI. This CDR3 is built from 15 residues. Trimming stripped 2 bases from V and 2 bases from J, with 12 bases between. The CDR3 reads CASSPDGTPNYGYTF. CDR3 in DNA: TGTGCCAGCTCACCAGACGGGACGCCCAACTATGGCTACACCTTC. The variable domain in full, completed from reference TRBV18 and TRBJ1-2, reads NAGVMQNPRHLVRRRGQEARLRCSPMKGHSHVYWYRQLPEEGLKFMVYLQKENIIDESGMPKERFSAEFPKEGPSILRIQQVVRGDSAAYFCASSPDGTPNYGYTFGSGTRLTVV.